This is a list of T cell receptor beta chains from one sample in a study of blood T cell repertoires in COVID-19. The protocol was immunoSEQ multiplex PCR, while the TCRdb copy is restricted to in-frame clones and leaves out a portion. The table lists around 360,000 clones, 70% to 90% of them singletons, with around 1.9% in the top ten. Source material: PBMCs or T cells enriched from blood (not recorded which). The receptors here all came from a man in his forties in a cohort exposed to, infected with or recovered from COVID-19 (not recorded which). Each CDR3 is given with its conserved first and last residue. Fields, in order: D gene, J gene, clone size, V gene, CDR3 DNA, CDR3 protein. A D gene is named only where the DNA matches it firmly. The size of a clone is reported for some rows only, either as once, few or many, or as a class for expanded clones.

D: -
J: TRBJ1-2
size: -
V: TRBV28
DNA: TGTGCCAGCACCCAGGGCAGGGCGAGTGGCTACACCTTC
CDR3: CASTQGRASGYTF

D: -
J: TRBJ1-3
size: few
V: TRBV28
DNA: TGTGCCAGCAGGTCTCAGGGGAATGGAAACACCATATATTTT
CDR3: CASRSQGNGNTIYF

D: -
J: TRBJ2-2
size: -
V: TRBV7-6
DNA: TGTGCCAGCAGCTTATCGGTGGCGGACAGAAACACCGGGGAGCTGTTTTTT
CDR3: CASSLSVADRNTGELFF

D: -
J: TRBJ1-2
size: -
V: TRBV19
DNA: TGTGCCAGTAGTATGCGGGGCGGGGGCTACACCTTC
CDR3: CASSMRGGGYTF

D: -
J: TRBJ2-1
size: -
V: TRBV5-6
DNA: TGTGCCAGCAGCTTGTCGTCCCAAGGAGGTTTCTACAATGAGCAGTTCTTC
CDR3: CASSLSSQGGFYNEQFF

D: TRBD2
J: TRBJ2-3
size: -
V: TRBV5-1
DNA: TGCGCCAGCAGCTCGGGGACTAGCGGATACACAGATACGCAGTATTTT
CDR3: CASSSGTSGYTDTQYF

D: TRBD1
J: TRBJ1-3
size: once
V: TRBV28
DNA: TGTGCCAGCAGTTCCCCGGGACAGGGAGCTGGAAACACCATATATTTT
CDR3: CASSSPGQGAGNTIYF

D: -
J: TRBJ1-2
size: -
V: TRBV6-5
DNA: TGTGCCAGCAGAACAGGAATTTATGGCTACACCTTC
CDR3: CASRTGIYGYTF

D: TRBD1
J: TRBJ1-5
size: -
V: TRBV19
DNA: TGTGCCAGTAGCGACAGGGGCAGCAATCAGCCCCAGCATTTT
CDR3: CASSDRGSNQPQHF

D: TRBD1
J: TRBJ2-3
size: -
V: TRBV5-6
DNA: TGTGCCAGCAGCTTGGATGGGACAGGGATCCCAGATACGCAGTATTTT
CDR3: CASSLDGTGIPDTQYF

D: TRBD1
J: TRBJ2-7
size: -
V: TRBV18
DNA: TGTGCCAGCTCCCCCCGGGACAGGGGCTCCTACGAGCAGTACTTC
CDR3: CASSPRDRGSYEQYF

D: TRBD2
J: TRBJ2-3
size: -
V: TRBV6-5
DNA: TGTGCCAGCAGAGCGGGGACTGGAGATACGCAGTATTTT
CDR3: CASRAGTGDTQYF

D: -
J: TRBJ1-6
size: -
V: TRBV27
DNA: TGTGCCAGCAGCTCGGACAGACGCTCCTATAATTCACCCCTCCACTTT
CDR3: CASSSDRRSYNSPLHF

D: -
J: TRBJ2-7
size: -
V: TRBV18
DNA: TGTGCCAGCTCATCGACAGCTAGTAGTGGCTACGAGCAGTACTTC
CDR3: CASSSTASSGYEQYF

D: TRBD2
J: TRBJ2-7
size: once
V: TRBV6-5
DNA: TGTGCCACAAAACCTGAACCGGGACTAGCGCGAGCCCAGTACTTC
CDR3: CATKPEPGLARAQYF

D: TRBD1
J: TRBJ1-5
size: -
V: TRBV11-3
DNA: TGTGCCAGCAGACAAGGAACAGGGGTCAATCAGCCCCAGCATTTT
CDR3: CASRQGTGVNQPQHF

D: TRBD1
J: TRBJ2-5
size: -
V: TRBV27
DNA: TGTGCCAGCAGCATAATGGGACAGAAGGAGACCCAGTACTTC
CDR3: CASSIMGQKETQYF

D: TRBD1
J: TRBJ1-2
size: once
V: TRBV2
DNA: TGTGCCAGCAGTCCGGGACAGGGGGTCTATGGCTACACCTTC
CDR3: CASSPGQGVYGYTF

D: TRBD1
J: TRBJ1-3
size: -
V: TRBV5-1
DNA: TGCGCCAGCAGCCCCATTACAGGGGTAAACTCTGGAAACACCATATATTTT
CDR3: CASSPITGVNSGNTIYF

D: TRBD2
J: TRBJ2-7
size: -
V: TRBV25-1
DNA: TGTGCCAGCAGTGCGACTAGCGGGTCCTACGAGCAGTACTTC
CDR3: CASSATSGSYEQYF

D: TRBD1
J: TRBJ1-2
size: -
V: TRBV7-9
DNA: TGTGCCAGCAGGGAGACAGGGTCTAACTATGGCTACACCTTC
CDR3: CASRETGSNYGYTF

D: -
J: TRBJ2-1
size: -
V: TRBV19
DNA: TGTGCCAGTAGAAAAGACAGGTTCTCCTACAATGAGCAGTTCTTC
CDR3: CASRKDRFSYNEQFF

D: TRBD2
J: TRBJ2-1
size: -
V: TRBV2
DNA: TGTGCCAGCAGTGTGGCGGGAGTTGAGCAGTTCTTC
CDR3: CASSVAGVEQFF

D: -
J: TRBJ1-4
size: -
V: TRBV5-8
DNA: TGTGCCAGCAGCGTCCGACAGACTAATGAAAAACTGTTTTTT
CDR3: CASSVRQTNEKLFF

D: TRBD1
J: TRBJ2-7
size: -
V: TRBV19
DNA: TGTGCCAGTAGTTCCCCCGGGACAGGTTCCTACGAGCAGTACTTC
CDR3: CASSSPGTGSYEQYF

D: TRBD2
J: TRBJ2-7
size: -
V: TRBV11-2
DNA: TGTGCCAGCAGCAAAGAGGGGACTAGCGGGAGAAGCGAGCAGTACTTC
CDR3: CASSKEGTSGRSEQYF

D: -
J: TRBJ1-2
size: -
V: TRBV19
DNA: TGTGCCAGTAGTCCTGGATCTCAGCGGGGCTACACCTTC
CDR3: CASSPGSQRGYTF

D: TRBD2
J: TRBJ2-1
size: -
V: TRBV6-2/TRBV6-3
DNA: TGTGCCAGCAGTTACGAGACTAGCGGGAGCGGTGAGCAGTTCTTC
CDR3: CASSYETSGSGEQFF

D: -
J: TRBJ2-7
size: -
V: TRBV5-1
DNA: TGCGCCAGCAGCTTTCAAGGCGGTGAGCAGTACTTC
CDR3: CASSFQGGEQYF

D: TRBD1
J: TRBJ2-2
size: -
V: TRBV5-6
DNA: TGTGCCAGCAGCTTGCCGACAGGGGTATCAACCGGGGAGCTGTTTTTT
CDR3: CASSLPTGVSTGELFF

D: TRBD2
J: TRBJ2-7
size: few
V: TRBV30
DNA: TGTGCCTGGAGTGTACCCCTGAGGCTAGCGGGAAAGTACGAGCAGTACTTC
CDR3: CAWSVPLRLAGKYEQYF

D: -
J: TRBJ1-1
size: once
V: TRBV5-1
DNA: TGCGCCAGCAGCTTGGAGGGGAGGGGGAGGAACACTGAAGCTTTCTTT
CDR3: CASSLEGRGRNTEAFF